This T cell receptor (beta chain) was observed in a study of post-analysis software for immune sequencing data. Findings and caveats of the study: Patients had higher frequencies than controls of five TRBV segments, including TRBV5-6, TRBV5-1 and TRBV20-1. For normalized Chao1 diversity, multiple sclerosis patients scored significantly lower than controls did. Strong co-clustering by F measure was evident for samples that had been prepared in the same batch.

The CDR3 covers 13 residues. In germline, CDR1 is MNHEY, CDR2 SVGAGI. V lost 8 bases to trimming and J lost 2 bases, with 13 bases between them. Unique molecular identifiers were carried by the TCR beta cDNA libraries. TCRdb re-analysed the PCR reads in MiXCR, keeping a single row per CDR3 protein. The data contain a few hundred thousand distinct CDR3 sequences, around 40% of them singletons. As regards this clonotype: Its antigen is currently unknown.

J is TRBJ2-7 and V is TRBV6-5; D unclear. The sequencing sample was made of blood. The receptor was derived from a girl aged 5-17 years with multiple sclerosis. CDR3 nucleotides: TGTGCCAGCCGGCCGGATAACCCCTACGAGCAGTACTTC. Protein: CASRPDNPYEQYF.